The 28 T cell receptor beta chains reported below all come from one sample, sequenced in a study of blood T cells in healthy people across ages. With a J-beta primer mix and a sample-barcoded 5' primer, a second PCR ran roughly 6 to 12 cycles. TCRdb re-derived calls from the 5' RACE reads in MiXCR, one entry per CDR3 protein. The profile shows 890,000 or so distinct CDR3 sequences, under 80% of them singletons. Sequencing was carried out using blood. These receptors were taken from a man aged 30 to 39 in good health.

This clonotype was counted at least ten times. The V gene is TRBV28, the J gene TRBJ2-5; D might be TRBD2 (7 bases). V dropped 8 bases and J dropped 6 bases, with 22 bases sitting between them. The CDR3 contains 15 residues. Germline V gene data show CDR1 as MDHEN and CDR2 as SYDVKM. This CDR3 is CASDRAGARGKTQYF. The CDR3 DNA reads TGTGCCAGCGATAGGGCGGGGGCTAGAGGAAAGACCCAGTACTTC.

This clonotype was observed a single time. The chain combines TRBV7-3 with TRBJ2-7; D uncertain. Germline CDR1 is SGHTA and CDR2 is FQGTGA. V was clipped by 4 bases and J by 7 bases, with 17 bases between them. The CDR3 is 14 amino acids. CDR3 region: CASSSNPLRSEQYF. The CDR3 DNA is TGTGCCAGCAGCTCAAACCCCCTCCGCTCTGAGCAGTACTTC.

This clonotype came up a few times. This chain joins TRBV6-5 and TRBJ2-4; no firm D call. The CDR3 contains 15 residues. Germline V lookup: CDR1 MNHEY, CDR2 SVGAGI. Trimming shortened V by 0 bases and J by 7 bases, and 13 bases separated the two germline ends. CDR3 amino acids: CASSYSPRPPNIQYF. Here the CDR3 DNA reads TGTGCCAGCAGTTACTCCCCGCGACCGCCCAACATTCAGTACTTC.

This clonotype was seen once. J is TRBJ2-5 and V is TRBV20-1; D is unclear. CDR1 and CDR2 (germline): DFQATT, SNEGSKA (reference sequence). This CDR3 comprises 14 residues. Trimming stripped 8 bases from V and 2 bases from J, with 18 bases between. The CDR3 sequence: CSSYGGGAQETQYF. CDR3 sequence (DNA): TGCAGTTCGTATGGCGGCGGCGCACAAGAGACCCAGTACTTC.

The chain couples TRBV4-2 to TRBJ2-4, with a possible D match to TRBD2 (7 bases). The CDR3 consists of 15 residues. CDR1 and CDR2 from the germline V gene are LGHNA and YNFKEQ. V was cut by 0 bases and J by 7 bases, with 13 bases left in between. The CDR3 DNA reads as TGTGCCAGCAGCCAAGAGGGGGGGGCTCGTAACATTCAGTACTTC. Its translation is CASSQEGGARNIQYF.

The chain recombines TRBV6-5 with TRBJ1-5; no firm D call. The CDR3 has 13 residues. Germline lookup yields CDR1 MNHEY and CDR2 SVGAGI. The V and J ends lost 6 bases and 4 bases respectively, with 10 bases between them. CDR3 amino acids: CASSNRLNQPQHF. CDR3 DNA sequence: TGTGCCAGCAGCAATAGATTGAATCAGCCCCAGCATTTT.

The chain recombines TRBV20-1 with TRBJ2-1; 7 bases are a match to TRBD2. CDR1 is DFQATT, CDR2 SNEGSKA, per germline (reference sequence). This CDR3 is 16 amino acids long. Trimming removed 6 bases from V and 1 base from J; junction bases left unmatched: 12. CDR3 in amino acids: CSANLVREGSYNEQFF. As DNA, the CDR3 is TGCAGTGCCAACCTTGTGAGGGAGGGATCCTACAATGAGCAGTTCTTC.

This clonotype appeared a few times. The chain has TRBV5-8 and TRBJ2-1; the match to TRBD2 covers 11 bases. The CDR3 is made up of 14 amino acids. Trimming took 5 bases from V and 7 from J; bases not matched to a gene: 5. Germline CDR1 is SGHTS and CDR2 is YDEGEE. For the CDR3, the DNA is TGTGCCAGCAGACGACTAGCGGGGAGAAATGAGCAGTTCTTC. It yields the protein CASRRLAGRNEQFF.

CDR3: CSAIGTVPSYNEQFF. The DNA of the CDR3 is TGCAGTGCTATTGGGACGGTCCCGTCCTACAATGAGCAGTTCTTC. The chain recombines TRBV20-1 with TRBJ2-1, with D perhaps given as TRBD1 or TRBD2 (5 bases each). Germline lookup yields CDR1 DFQATT and CDR2 SNEGSKA (reference sequence). The CDR3 spans 15 residues. V was clipped by 4 bases and J by 1 base, with 14 bases between them.

V and J are TRBV4-2 and TRBJ2-5; 13 nucleotides match TRBD2. Per the germline V gene, CDR1 is LGHNA and CDR2 is YNFKEQ. The CDR3 spans 15 residues. V shed 6 bases, J shed 5 bases, and the junction held 6 bases outside the gene matches. CDR3 in amino acids: CASSAGLAGVETQYF. CDR3 bases: TGTGCCAGCAGTGCCGGACTAGCGGGGGTGGAGACCCAGTACTTC.

This clonotype was counted a single time. The gene calls are TRBV7-2 and TRBJ2-7; D remains ambiguous. V was pared by 3 bases and J by 0 bases, with 6 bases between. The V gene's germline CDR1 is SGHTA and CDR2 FQGNSA. CDR3 length: 13 residues. The CDR3 protein is CASSFADSYEQYF. DNA of the CDR3: TGTGCCAGCAGCTTCGCAGACTCCTACGAGCAGTACTTC.

V usage is TRBV20-1 and J usage is TRBJ1-5; 7 nucleotides align to TRBD1. Trimming took 3 bases from V and 3 from J; bases not matched to a gene: 20. Germline loops: CDR1 DFQATT, CDR2 SNEGSKA (reference sequence). This CDR3 has 19 residues. The CDR3 bases are TGCAGTGCTAGGCCCTACGTTGTAACAGGGGTTACCTTCAATCAGCCCCAGCATTTT. Residues: CSARPYVVTGVTFNQPQHF.

This chain uses TRBV7-2 with TRBJ2-5; D might be TRBD2 (6 bases). Germline CDR1 and CDR2: SGHTA and FQGNSA. The CDR3 runs 16 residues. The V and J ends lost 6 bases and 11 bases respectively, with 28 bases between them. The CDR3 region has the DNA TGTGCCAGCAGACTAAAGATACTAGCCGGGTCAAATGAGCAGTACTTC. This sequence encodes CASRLKILAGSNEQYF.

The chain links TRBV20-1 to TRBJ2-3; 7 nucleotides match TRBD1. This CDR3 is built from 12 residues. V trimming: 7 bases; J trimming: 2 bases; junction bases outside the gene matches: 3. Germline-derived CDR1 and CDR2 are DFQATT and SNEGSKA (reference sequence). The CDR3 coding sequence is TGCAGTGAGGGGGCCTCCACAGATACGCAGTATTTT. Its protein is CSEGASTDTQYF.

V is TRBV6-5 and J is TRBJ2-7; TRBD2 matches at 10 bases. This CDR3 has 16 residues. Germline CDR1 reads MNHEY; CDR2 reads SVGAGI. With 5 bases clipped from V and 0 bases from J, the junction kept 7 bases outside the gene matches. The CDR3 protein is CASSPDLAGASYEQYF. The CDR3 DNA sequence: TGTGCCAGCAGTCCCGACCTAGCGGGGGCCTCCTACGAGCAGTACTTC.

J is TRBJ1-5 and V is TRBV5-6; the match to TRBD1 covers 7 bases. Germline V lookup: CDR1 SGHDT, CDR2 YYEEEE. This CDR3 is 15 amino acids long. The V and J ends lost 2 bases and 4 bases, in that order; junction bases with no gene match: 6. The CDR3 region has the DNA TGTGCCAGCAGCTTTTCAGGGGGTCGTAATCAGCCCCAGCATTTT. Protein: CASSFSGGRNQPQHF.

V is TRBV9 and J is TRBJ2-5; D may be TRBD2 (6 bases). The V end lost 3 bases, the J end lost 3 bases, and 9 bases lay between the germline ends. Germline loops: CDR1 SGDLS, CDR2 YYNGEE. The CDR3 length is 13 residues. The CDR3 sequence: CASSGGTEETQYF. CDR3 in DNA: TGTGCCAGCAGCGGCGGGACGGAAGAGACCCAGTACTTC.

The chain is built from TRBV20-1 and TRBJ1-5; weak D call: TRBD1 (5 bases). Germline V lookup: CDR1 DFQATT, CDR2 SNEGSKA (reference sequence). The CDR3 length is 14 residues. Trimming removed 6 bases from V and 1 base from J, with 13 bases in between. In nucleotides, the CDR3 is TGCAGTGCCTCCGGGACGGACAGCAATCAGCCCCAGCATTTT. As protein: CSASGTDSNQPQHF.

This clonotype was detected a few times. The chain has TRBV12-3 or TRBV12-4 and TRBJ2-7; possible D gene TRBD1, 5 bases. The CDR3 has 12 amino acids. V was pared by 2 bases and J by 6 bases, with 8 bases between. CDR3 in DNA: TGTGCCAGCAGTTTAAACAGGCTCGAGCAGTACTTC. This gives the protein CASSLNRLEQYF.

The table lists this clonotype with a few counts. The chain links TRBV4-2 to TRBJ2-7; 9 bases line up with TRBD2. The CDR3 length is 17 residues. The germline V gene has CDR1 LGHNA and CDR2 YNFKEQ. Unmatched junction bases numbered 7, after V lost 1 base and J lost 0 bases. The CDR3 DNA sequence: TGTGCCAGCAGCCAAGTCGGGCTAGCGGGGAGCTCCTACGAGCAGTACTTC. Protein sequence: CASSQVGLAGSSYEQYF.

The chain combines TRBV5-4 with TRBJ1-2, with 7 bases fitting TRBD1. V lost 4 bases and J lost 4; bases outside the gene matches: 13. This CDR3 is 16 amino acids long. The germline gives CDR1 SGHNT, CDR2 YYREEE (reference sequence). CDR3 sequence: CASSAGNNRGGYGYTF. The CDR3 region has the DNA TGTGCCAGCAGCGCCGGAAATAACAGGGGTGGCTATGGCTACACCTTC. The whole variable domain, remainder taken from reference TRBV5-4 and TRBJ1-2, is ETGVTQSPTHLIKTRGQQVTLRCSSQSGHNTVSWYQQALGQGPQFIFQYYREEENGRGNFPPRFSGLQFPNYSSELNVNALELDDSALYLCASSAGNNRGGYGYTFGSGTRLTVV.

The rearrangement joins TRBV9 to TRBJ2-1, with TRBD2 identical over 15 bases. J lost 4 bases, V lost 5 bases, and 1 base had no gene match. CDR1 and CDR2 from the germline V gene are SGDLS and YYNGEE. The length of the CDR3 is 15 residues. The CDR3 DNA follows: TGTGCCAGCAGTGGGACTAGCGGGGGGTACAATGAGCAGTTCTTC. It translates to CASSGTSGGYNEQFF.

The chain couples TRBV12-3 or TRBV12-4 to TRBJ1-5; D is uncertain. This CDR3 spans 14 amino acids. Trimming stripped 3 bases from V and 3 bases from J, with 9 bases between. DNA of the CDR3: TGTGCCAGCAGTTTTTGTTCTCTCAATCAGCCCCAGCATTTT. Translated: CASSFCSLNQPQHF.

The rearrangement uses TRBV6-6 and TRBJ2-5, with D possibly being TRBD1 or TRBD2 (7 bases each). The V end was cut by 8 bases, the J end by 1 base, with 14 bases between. The CDR3 length is 14 residues. CDR1 is MNHNY, CDR2 SVGAGI, per germline (reference sequence). In DNA form, the CDR3 reads TGTGCCAGCCAGGGGGGGGCAACCCAAGAGACCCAGTACTTC. It codes for CASQGGATQETQYF.

This clonotype was observed a single time. In DNA form, the CDR3 reads TGTGCCAGCACCTTTTATGCGGGTAATGAGCAGTTCTTC. This translates into CASTFYAGNEQFF. The chain joins TRBV3-1 to TRBJ2-1; a weak D match, TRBD2 (5 bases). V was clipped by 7 bases and J by 7 bases, with 14 bases between them. Looked up from germline, CDR1 is LGHDT and CDR2 is YNNKEL (reference sequence). The CDR3 spans 13 residues.

The rearrangement joins TRBV5-1 to TRBJ1-2; TRBD1 aligns across 7 bases. The CDR3 is made up of 15 amino acids. The junction had 9 bases not matched to a gene; V was cut back by 1 base and J by 6 bases. Germline V gene lookup returns CDR1 SGHRS and CDR2 YFSETQ. CDR3 in DNA: TGCGCCAGCAGCTTGACTAGGGGGCAGGGGGATGGCTACACCTTC. The encoded protein is CASSLTRGQGDGYTF.

The chain employs TRBV20-1 and TRBJ2-3; 9 bases agree with TRBD2. V shed 5 bases, J shed 0 bases, and the junction held 6 bases outside the gene matches. Germline CDR1 is DFQATT and CDR2 is SNEGSKA (reference sequence). The CDR3 loop spans 15 amino acids. The CDR3 is CSAQKRGASTDTQYF. Here the CDR3 DNA reads TGCAGTGCTCAAAAGCGGGGGGCTAGCACAGATACGCAGTATTTT.

The CDR3 sequence is CASSSAASEQYF. CDR3 bases: TGTGCCAGCAGCTCCGCGGCCAGTGAGCAGTACTTC. This chain uses TRBV3-1 with TRBJ2-7; no definite D call. Germline lookup yields CDR1 LGHDT and CDR2 YNNKEL (reference sequence). V was clipped by 5 bases and J by 7 bases, with 12 bases between them. This CDR3 is built from 12 residues.